These 5 T cell receptor beta chains came from one sample sequenced in a study of cytomegalovirus exposure and HLA in healthy donors. The primer mix had 60 Vbeta and 13 Jbeta primers. TCRdb's copy holds only in-frame clones and misses some; the assay was immunoSEQ multiplex PCR. The sample has 150,000 to 200,000 clones, approximately 77% seen once. Source material: PBMCs. These TCRs come from a man aged 40-49 years in good health and CMV-seropositive.

The genes are TRBV11-2 and TRBJ2-7; 13 bases align to TRBD2. CDR1 and CDR2 (germline): SGHAT, FQNNGV. Losses at the gene ends were 8 bases for V and 0 bases for J; bases not matched to a gene: 4. The CDR3 is 15 amino acids. The CDR3 coding sequence is TGTGCCAGCGGGGGACTAGCGGGGCCCTCCTACGAGCAGTACTTC. Amino acid sequence: CASGGLAGPSYEQYF. The full variable domain, its missing parts supplied by reference TRBV11-2 and TRBJ2-7, is EAGVAQSPRYKIIEKRQSVAFWCNPISGHATLYWYQQILGQGPKLLIQFQNNGVVDDSQLPKDRFSAERLKGVDSTLKIQPAKLEDSAVYLCASGGLAGPSYEQYFGPGTRLTVT.

This clone was picked up one time. V and J are TRBV5-1 and TRBJ2-3; TRBD1 aligns across 7 bases. The length of the CDR3 is 16 residues. In germline, CDR1 is SGHRS, CDR2 YFSETQ. J was trimmed by 2 bases and V by 4 bases; bases with no gene match: 10. CDR3 bases: TGCGCCAGCAGCCAGACAGGGTTTTCACCCACAGATACGCAGTATTTT. It encodes CASSQTGFSPTDTQYF. The entire variable domain, with the rest obtained from reference TRBV5-1 and TRBJ2-3, is as follows: KAGVTQTPRYLIKTRGQQVTLSCSPISGHRSVSWYQQTPGQGLQFLFEYFSETQRNKGNFPGRFSGRQFSNSRSEMNVSTLELGDSALYLCASSQTGFSPTDTQYFGPGTRLTVL.

The chain couples TRBV5-1 to TRBJ2-3; 12 bases map to TRBD2. Germline V CDR1 and CDR2: SGHRS, YFSETQ. V trimming: 4 bases; J trimming: 6 bases; junction bases outside the gene matches: 6. The CDR3 totals 15 residues. CDR3 protein: CASSTTSGRWDTQYF. DNA of the CDR3: TGCGCCAGCAGCACCACTAGCGGGAGGTGGGATACGCAGTATTTT.

The chain joins TRBV15 to TRBJ2-7; 9 bases agree with TRBD1. Germline V lookup: CDR1 LNHNV, CDR2 YYDKDF (reference sequence). CDR3 length: 14 amino acids. The V segment lost 3 bases and the J segment 2 bases; nucleotides outside the gene matches: 2. The CDR3 is CATSSRTGAYEQYF. In nucleotides, the CDR3 is TGTGCCACCAGCAGTAGGACAGGGGCCTACGAGCAGTACTTC.

The chain uses TRBV19 and TRBJ2-1; tentative D call: TRBD2 (5 bases). The V and J ends lost 8 bases and 7 bases respectively, with 15 bases between them. The CDR3 consists of 13 residues. Germline V gene lookup returns CDR1 LNHDA and CDR2 SQIVND (reference sequence). CDR3 region: CASAPGVYNEQFF. DNA of the CDR3: TGTGCCAGTGCTCCCGGGGTCTATAATGAGCAGTTCTTC. The full variable domain, its missing parts supplied by reference TRBV19 and TRBJ2-1, is DGGITQSPKYLFRKEGQNVTLSCEQNLNHDAMYWYRQDPGQGLRLIYYSQIVNDFQKGDIAEGYSVSREKKESFPLTVTSAQKNPTAFYLCASAPGVYNEQFFGPGTRLTVL.